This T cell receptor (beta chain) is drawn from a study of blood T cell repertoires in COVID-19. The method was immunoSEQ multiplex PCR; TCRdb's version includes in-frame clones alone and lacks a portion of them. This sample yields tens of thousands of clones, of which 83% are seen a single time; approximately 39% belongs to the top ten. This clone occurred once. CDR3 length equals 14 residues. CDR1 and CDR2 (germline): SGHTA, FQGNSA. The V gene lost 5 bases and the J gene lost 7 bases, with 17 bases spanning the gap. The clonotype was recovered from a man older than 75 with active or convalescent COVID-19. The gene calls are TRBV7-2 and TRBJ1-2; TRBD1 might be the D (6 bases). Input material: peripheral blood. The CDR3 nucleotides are TGTGCCAGCAGCGATGCGGGGGGCGCAGGTGGCTACACCTTC. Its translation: CASSDAGGAGGYTF.